The 10 T cell receptor beta chains in this list originate from one sample, sequenced in a study of regulatory T cells in long-lasting Graves disease. Specified time point: newly diagnosed GD, antithyroid drugs for less than 3 months. After RNA was extracted from PBMCs, the TCR library was made from it. To make TCR beta libraries, researchers used iRepertoire HTBI primers and Arm-PCR of CDR3 regions. In TCRdb, the multiplex PCR reads were re-called with MiXCR into one record per CDR3 protein. Of around 460,000 distinct CDR3 sequences listed, about 14% are singletons. The same specimen was also included in a second study, on T cells in Graves' hyperthyroidism and ophthalmopathy.

The input for sequencing was peripheral blood mononuclear cells (PBMCs), taken at new diagnosis, from a patient treated with antithyroid drugs. The receptors stem from a woman in her forties or fifties with Graves disease.

The chain combines TRBV6-2 or TRBV6-3 with TRBJ2-3; 10 bases agree with TRBD2. This CDR3 region has 12 residues. In germline, CDR1 is MNHEY, CDR2 SVGEGT. V was clipped by 4 bases and J by 13 bases; unmatched bases: 5. The CDR3 region has the DNA TGTGCCAGCAGTTCCCTAGCGGGAGCCGAGTATTTT. This gives the protein CASSSLAGAEYF.

V and J are TRBV6-2 or TRBV6-3 and TRBJ2-3; 9 bases map to TRBD2. J was trimmed by 0 bases and V by 5 bases; bases with no gene match: 9. CDR1 and CDR2 (germline): MNHEY, SVGEGT. The CDR3 totals 17 residues. This CDR3 reads CASSELASGASTDTQYF. The CDR3 DNA reads as TGTGCCAGCAGTGAGCTGGCTAGCGGGGCTAGCACAGATACGCAGTATTTT.

This clonotype was counted ten times or more. CDR3 DNA: TGTGCCAGCAGCTTAAAGGCGGGAGGAGTACCAGATACGCAGTATTTT. It encodes CASSLKAGGVPDTQYF. The chain employs TRBV7-2 and TRBJ2-3, with TRBD2 matching 8 bases. CDR1 and CDR2 from the germline V gene are SGHTA and FQGNSA. J gave up 4 bases and V 2 bases, and 8 bases lay outside the gene matches. CDR3 length: 16 residues.

The chain carries TRBV3-1 and TRBJ2-1; no reliable D call. V was pared by 0 bases and J by 2 bases, with 5 bases between. Per germline, CDR1 LGHDT and CDR2 YNNKEL (reference sequence). There are 14 residues in the CDR3. CDR3 nucleotide sequence: TGTGCCAGCAGCCAAGAGGCTGCCTACAATGAGCAGTTCTTC. It translates to CASSQEAAYNEQFF.

This clonotype was seen repeatedly, ten times or more. The chain combines TRBV18 with TRBJ2-5, with D hard to call. Trimming removed 1 base from V and 1 base from J, with 7 bases in between. This CDR3 has 14 residues. Germline lookup yields CDR1 KGHSH and CDR2 LQKENI. As DNA, the CDR3 is TGTGCCAGCTCACCACGGGTCAGCCAAGAGACCCAGTACTTC. Translating it yields CASSPRVSQETQYF.

This clonotype was recorded a few times. The chain employs TRBV10-3 and TRBJ1-5; 7 bases match TRBD1. The CDR3 loop spans 16 amino acids. V dropped 0 bases and J dropped 4; count of bases not matched to a gene: 6. Germline CDR1 and CDR2: ENHRY and SYGVKD. The chain's CDR3 is CAISESQGLGNQPQHF. The CDR3 DNA follows: TGTGCCATCAGTGAGTCACAGGGGTTGGGTAATCAGCCCCAGCATTTT.

This clonotype has a count of ten or more. The chain joins TRBV6-1 to TRBJ2-5; 8 bases map to TRBD2. The V and J ends lost 2 bases and 4 bases, in that order; junction bases with no gene match: 21. Germline V gene sequence: CDR1 MNHNS, CDR2 SASEGT. The CDR3 spans 20 residues. The DNA of the CDR3 is TGTGCCAGCAGTGAATATCCCGAGGGATCCCGGGCGGGGGGAGCAGAGACCCAGTACTTC. Translation gives CASSEYPEGSRAGGAETQYF.

The CDR3 DNA sequence: TGTGCCAGCAGCGTAGCAGGGACGGAGACCCAGTACTTC. It encodes CASSVAGTETQYF. The chain employs TRBV9 and TRBJ2-5; the D call may be TRBD1 or TRBD2 (5 bases each). With 0 bases removed from V and 5 bases from J, the gap between germline ends came to 8 bases. Germline V lookup: CDR1 SGDLS, CDR2 YYNGEE. This CDR3 is 13 amino acids long.

The table lists this clonotype with many counts. V gene TRBV3-1 combines with J gene TRBJ2-3; 8 bases map to TRBD1. CDR1 is LGHDT, CDR2 YNNKEL, per germline (reference sequence). CDR3 length: 17 amino acids. V dropped 2 bases and J dropped 1; count of bases not matched to a gene: 8. Here the CDR3 DNA reads TGTGCCAGCAGCCAATACCCTCCGGGACAGGGCACAGATACGCAGTATTTT. Amino acids: CASSQYPPGQGTDTQYF.

The chain uses TRBV5-1 and TRBJ2-7, with 9 bases aligning to TRBD2. Trimming cost V 4 bases and J 4 bases; bases outside gene matches: 21. Germline CDR1 and CDR2: SGHRS and YFSETQ. CDR3 size: 19 residues. The CDR3 DNA reads as TGCGCCAGCAGCCTAGTAAAGAACGTGGCTAGCGGGATATCGTACGAGCAGTACTTC. It specifies CASSLVKNVASGISYEQYF.